A selection of T cell receptor beta chains follows, all from one sample in a study of beta chain features in type 1 diabetes. Data came from immunoSEQ multiplex PCR; TCRdb stores just in-frame clones and leaves some out. The sample includes some 900,000 clones, under 20% of them seen just once. The source material was naive CD4+ T cells from blood. Source of these receptors: a woman between 18 and 29 years old in good health. Each CDR3 is given with its conserved first and last residue. D genes are given only for firm matches. Size is stated for part of the rows, as once, few or many counts, or as a class when the clone is expanded.

j_call: TRBJ2-3
v_call: TRBV4-2
d_call: -
clone_size: -
cdr3_aa: CASSQDSKTDTQYF
cdr3_nt: TGTGCCAGCAGCCAAGACTCTAAGACAGATACGCAGTATTTT

j_call: TRBJ2-2
v_call: TRBV4-3
d_call: TRBD2
clone_size: -
cdr3_aa: CASSARPSGTSTGELFF
cdr3_nt: TGCGCCAGCTCAGCTCGCCCTAGCGGGACTAGCACCGGGGAGCTGTTTTTT

j_call: TRBJ2-1
v_call: TRBV4-3
d_call: -
clone_size: -
cdr3_aa: CASSQDFPGYEQFF
cdr3_nt: TGCGCCAGCAGCCAAGATTTCCCGGGGTATGAGCAGTTCTTC

j_call: TRBJ2-5
v_call: TRBV28
d_call: TRBD2
clone_size: few
cdr3_aa: CASSLTSGRRETQYF
cdr3_nt: TGTGCCAGCAGTTTAACTAGCGGGAGGAGGGAGACCCAGTACTTC

j_call: TRBJ2-2
v_call: TRBV7-7
d_call: -
clone_size: few
cdr3_aa: CASSLVGPANTGELFF
cdr3_nt: TGTGCTAGCAGCTTAGTAGGGCCGGCGAACACCGGGGAGCTGTTTTTT

j_call: TRBJ2-1
v_call: TRBV6-6
d_call: -
clone_size: few
cdr3_aa: CASTDLSNEQFF
cdr3_nt: TGTGCCAGCACCGACCTTTCAAATGAGCAGTTCTTC

j_call: TRBJ2-3
v_call: TRBV5-1
d_call: -
clone_size: few
cdr3_aa: CASSLELGTDTQYF
cdr3_nt: TGCGCCAGCAGCTTGGAGCTCGGCACAGATACGCAGTATTTT

j_call: TRBJ2-1
v_call: TRBV18
d_call: TRBD2
clone_size: -
cdr3_aa: CASSPPSGRGNEQFF
cdr3_nt: TGTGCCAGCTCACCCCCTAGCGGGAGAGGAAATGAGCAGTTCTTC

j_call: TRBJ1-1
v_call: TRBV18
d_call: -
clone_size: few
cdr3_aa: CASSPLFIRGTTEAFF
cdr3_nt: TGTGCCAGCTCACCCTTGTTCATTAGGGGGACGACTGAAGCTTTCTTT

j_call: TRBJ2-1
v_call: TRBV7-8
d_call: TRBD1
clone_size: few
cdr3_aa: CASSRGQNNEQFF
cdr3_nt: TGTGCCAGCAGCCGGGGACAGAACAATGAGCAGTTCTTC

j_call: TRBJ1-2
v_call: TRBV6-5
d_call: -
clone_size: -
cdr3_aa: CASSEGYKGGYTF
cdr3_nt: TGTGCCAGCAGTGAAGGGTACAAGGGCGGCTACACCTTC

j_call: TRBJ1-1
v_call: TRBV28
d_call: -
clone_size: -
cdr3_aa: CASSLPGHRNTEAFF
cdr3_nt: TGTGCCAGCAGTTTACCGGGTCATCGGAACACTGAAGCTTTCTTT

j_call: TRBJ2-6
v_call: TRBV11-3
d_call: TRBD2
clone_size: -
cdr3_aa: CASSPGLAALSGANVLTF
cdr3_nt: TGTGCCAGCAGCCCAGGACTAGCGGCCCTCTCTGGGGCCAACGTCCTGACTTTC

j_call: TRBJ1-5
v_call: TRBV19
d_call: -
clone_size: -
cdr3_aa: CASISSQGKGNINQPQHF
cdr3_nt: TGTGCCAGTATCTCCTCCCAGGGGAAAGGGAATATCAATCAGCCCCAGCATTTT

j_call: TRBJ2-3
v_call: TRBV6-1
d_call: TRBD2
clone_size: -
cdr3_aa: CASRLAGATDTQYF
cdr3_nt: TGTGCCAGCAGACTAGCGGGAGCCACAGATACGCAGTATTTT

j_call: TRBJ1-2
v_call: TRBV18
d_call: -
clone_size: -
cdr3_aa: CASSPGHLTMNYGYTF
cdr3_nt: TGTGCCAGCTCACCGGGACACCTTACTATGAACTATGGCTACACCTTC

j_call: TRBJ1-2
v_call: TRBV9
d_call: TRBD1
clone_size: -
cdr3_aa: CASGVKTGRDGYGYTF
cdr3_nt: TGTGCCAGCGGCGTAAAGACAGGGCGGGATGGCTATGGCTACACCTTC

j_call: TRBJ1-1
v_call: TRBV25-1
d_call: -
clone_size: few
cdr3_aa: CASSSPGHQNTEAFF
cdr3_nt: TGTGCCAGCAGTTCTCCGGGACACCAGAACACTGAAGCTTTCTTT

j_call: TRBJ1-2
v_call: TRBV6-6
d_call: -
clone_size: -
cdr3_aa: CASSYSRGNYGYTF
cdr3_nt: TGTGCCAGCAGTTACAGCAGGGGTAACTATGGCTACACCTTC

j_call: TRBJ1-1
v_call: TRBV27
d_call: -
clone_size: few
cdr3_aa: CASSLIGIQNTEAFF
cdr3_nt: TGTGCCAGCAGTTTAATCGGGATACAGAACACTGAAGCTTTCTTT

j_call: TRBJ2-7
v_call: TRBV28
d_call: TRBD2
clone_size: few
cdr3_aa: CASSLEGTSGSYEQYF
cdr3_nt: TGTGCCAGCAGCCTCGAGGGGACTAGCGGTTCCTACGAGCAGTACTTC

j_call: TRBJ1-2
v_call: TRBV7-2
d_call: -
clone_size: few
cdr3_aa: CASRGWDYGYTF
cdr3_nt: TGTGCCAGCCGTGGTTGGGATTATGGCTACACCTTC

j_call: TRBJ2-2
v_call: TRBV6-5
d_call: -
clone_size: few
cdr3_aa: CASSNGPVGELFF
cdr3_nt: TGTGCCAGCTCTAACGGGCCGGTCGGGGAGCTGTTTTTT

j_call: TRBJ2-7
v_call: TRBV27
d_call: -
clone_size: -
cdr3_aa: CASSPVRAHEQYF
cdr3_nt: TGTGCCAGCAGCCCTGTGCGGGCTCACGAGCAGTACTTC

j_call: TRBJ2-5
v_call: TRBV5-4
d_call: -
clone_size: few
cdr3_aa: CASSLSGQPTGETQYF
cdr3_nt: TGTGCCAGCAGCTTGTCCGGACAGCCGACGGGAGAGACCCAGTACTTC

j_call: TRBJ2-5
v_call: TRBV18
d_call: TRBD2
clone_size: few
cdr3_aa: CASSRLAGTQETQYF
cdr3_nt: TGTGCCAGCTCCCGACTAGCGGGTACTCAGGAGACCCAGTACTTC

j_call: TRBJ2-7
v_call: TRBV6-8
d_call: TRBD1
clone_size: few
cdr3_aa: CASSGQGRKNEQYF
cdr3_nt: TGTGCCAGCAGTGGACAGGGACGAAAAAACGAGCAGTACTTC

j_call: TRBJ2-4
v_call: TRBV5-6
d_call: -
clone_size: -
cdr3_aa: CASSLGPVEKNIQYF
cdr3_nt: TGTGCCAGCAGCTTGGGCCCCGTGGAGAAAAACATTCAGTACTTC

j_call: TRBJ2-1
v_call: TRBV4-3
d_call: TRBD1
clone_size: few
cdr3_aa: CASSQAQGAFDEQFF
cdr3_nt: TGCGCCAGCAGCCAAGCACAGGGGGCATTCGATGAGCAGTTCTTC

j_call: TRBJ2-1
v_call: TRBV7-8
d_call: -
clone_size: -
cdr3_aa: CASSSRLVGHNEQFF
cdr3_nt: TGTGCCAGCAGCTCCCGACTAGTGGGCCACAATGAGCAGTTCTTC

j_call: TRBJ2-5
v_call: TRBV6-4
d_call: -
clone_size: -
cdr3_aa: CASSDPGPSNQETQYF
cdr3_nt: TGTGCCAGCAGTGATCCGGGACCCAGCAACCAAGAGACCCAGTACTTC

j_call: TRBJ1-4
v_call: TRBV5-1
d_call: -
clone_size: -
cdr3_aa: CASSLSATNEKLFF
cdr3_nt: TGCGCCAGCAGTCTCAGTGCAACTAATGAAAAACTGTTTTTT

j_call: TRBJ2-5
v_call: TRBV28
d_call: TRBD2
clone_size: few
cdr3_aa: CASSLRRLAGKETQYF
cdr3_nt: TGTGCCAGCAGTCTCCGGAGGCTAGCGGGTAAAGAGACCCAGTACTTC

j_call: TRBJ2-1
v_call: TRBV2
d_call: -
clone_size: -
cdr3_aa: CASNTRTVYNEQFF
cdr3_nt: TGTGCCAGCAATACGCGGACAGTCTACAATGAGCAGTTCTTC

j_call: TRBJ2-1
v_call: TRBV21-1
d_call: -
clone_size: -
cdr3_aa: CAIAGVSVNEQFF
cdr3_nt: TGTGCCATCGCGGGAGTATCGGTCAATGAGCAGTTCTTC

j_call: TRBJ2-7
v_call: TRBV25-1
d_call: -
clone_size: few
cdr3_aa: CASSGNAYEQYF
cdr3_nt: TGTGCCAGCAGCGGGAACGCCTACGAGCAGTACTTC

j_call: TRBJ2-7
v_call: TRBV7-2
d_call: -
clone_size: few
cdr3_aa: CASSFAQGSREQYF
cdr3_nt: TGTGCCAGCAGCTTTGCCCAGGGGTCGCGCGAGCAGTACTTC

j_call: TRBJ2-6
v_call: TRBV10-3
d_call: TRBD1
clone_size: -
cdr3_aa: CAISRQGAGANVLTF
cdr3_nt: TGTGCCATCAGTAGACAGGGGGCTGGGGCCAACGTCCTGACTTTC

j_call: TRBJ1-5
v_call: TRBV7-3
d_call: -
clone_size: -
cdr3_aa: CASSLGAGNQPQHF
cdr3_nt: TGTGCCAGCAGCTTGGGGGCAGGCAATCAGCCCCAGCATTTT

j_call: TRBJ1-5
v_call: TRBV4-2
d_call: TRBD1
clone_size: few
cdr3_aa: CASSQRQGQNQPQHF
cdr3_nt: TGTGCCAGCAGCCAACGACAGGGACAAAATCAGCCCCAGCATTTT

j_call: TRBJ2-1
v_call: TRBV28
d_call: -
clone_size: -
cdr3_aa: CASNLPWGAGVTTGGEQFF
cdr3_nt: TGTGCCAGCAACCTTCCTTGGGGAGCGGGCGTCACCACGGGTGGTGAGCAGTTCTTC

j_call: TRBJ2-3
v_call: TRBV5-4
d_call: -
clone_size: -
cdr3_aa: CASSQRQATTDTQYF
cdr3_nt: TGCGCCAGCAGCCAAAGACAGGCGACCACAGATACGCAGTATTTT

j_call: TRBJ1-4
v_call: TRBV7-8
d_call: TRBD1
clone_size: -
cdr3_aa: CASSLGQGLNEKLFF
cdr3_nt: TGTGCCAGCAGCTTAGGACAGGGCTTGAATGAAAAACTGTTTTTT

j_call: TRBJ1-5
v_call: TRBV19
d_call: -
clone_size: -
cdr3_aa: CASRIGASGQPQHF
cdr3_nt: TGTGCCAGTAGAATTGGGGCGTCCGGACAGCCCCAGCATTTT

j_call: TRBJ2-7
v_call: TRBV5-4
d_call: -
clone_size: -
cdr3_aa: CASSLGGTPTYEQYF
cdr3_nt: TGTGCCAGCAGCTTGGGTGGGACGCCGACCTACGAGCAGTACTTC

j_call: TRBJ1-2
v_call: TRBV5-4
d_call: -
clone_size: -
cdr3_aa: CASSQDGIGGYGYTF
cdr3_nt: TGCGCCAGCAGCCAAGATGGAATTGGCGGGTATGGCTACACCTTC

j_call: TRBJ2-3
v_call: TRBV11-2
d_call: TRBD2
clone_size: few
cdr3_aa: CASSLAVAASGLGDTQYF
cdr3_nt: TGTGCCAGCAGCTTAGCCGTAGCGGCTAGCGGGCTGGGAGATACGCAGTATTTT

j_call: TRBJ1-5
v_call: TRBV4-1
d_call: -
clone_size: few
cdr3_aa: CASSNRASNQPQHF
cdr3_nt: TGCGCCAGCAGCAACCGGGCCTCCAATCAGCCCCAGCATTTT

j_call: TRBJ1-1
v_call: TRBV6-6
d_call: -
clone_size: few
cdr3_aa: CASRAYTEAFF
cdr3_nt: TGTGCCAGCAGGGCGTACACTGAAGCTTTCTTT

j_call: TRBJ1-2
v_call: TRBV7-9
d_call: TRBD1
clone_size: -
cdr3_aa: CASSEWDRSYGYTF
cdr3_nt: TGTGCCAGCAGCGAATGGGACAGGAGCTATGGCTACACCTTC

j_call: TRBJ2-1
v_call: TRBV5-4
d_call: TRBD1
clone_size: -
cdr3_aa: CASSPRGRGRDNEQFF
cdr3_nt: TGTGCCAGCAGCCCCCGAGGCAGGGGGCGCGACAATGAGCAGTTCTTC

j_call: TRBJ2-7
v_call: TRBV6-6
d_call: -
clone_size: -
cdr3_aa: CASSYRSLGFEQYF
cdr3_nt: TGTGCCAGCAGTTACCGGTCTCTGGGTTTCGAGCAGTACTTC

j_call: TRBJ2-1
v_call: TRBV18
d_call: TRBD2
clone_size: -
cdr3_aa: CASSPPRAGVSYNEQFF
cdr3_nt: TGTGCCAGCTCACCACCGAGAGCGGGAGTTTCCTACAATGAGCAGTTCTTC

j_call: TRBJ2-5
v_call: TRBV9
d_call: -
clone_size: -
cdr3_aa: CASSAGPYQETQYF
cdr3_nt: TGTGCCAGCAGCGCGGGACCTTATCAAGAGACCCAGTACTTC

j_call: TRBJ2-7
v_call: TRBV15
d_call: -
clone_size: -
cdr3_aa: CATSRGGTAGALYEQYF
cdr3_nt: TGTGCCACCAGCAGAGGCGGAACGGCGGGCGCCCTCTACGAGCAGTACTTC

j_call: TRBJ2-3
v_call: TRBV7-3
d_call: TRBD1
clone_size: -
cdr3_aa: CASSPEGATDTQYF
cdr3_nt: TGTGCCAGCAGTCCCGAGGGGGCCACAGATACGCAGTATTTT

j_call: TRBJ2-2
v_call: TRBV27
d_call: -
clone_size: few
cdr3_aa: CASSPDDSRRHTGELFF
cdr3_nt: TGTGCCAGCAGTCCAGACGATTCTAGACGTCACACCGGGGAGCTGTTTTTT

j_call: TRBJ2-7
v_call: TRBV28
d_call: -
clone_size: -
cdr3_aa: CASESPGHNTYEQYF
cdr3_nt: TGTGCCAGCGAGTCACCGGGACACAACACCTACGAGCAGTACTTC

j_call: TRBJ2-2
v_call: TRBV9
d_call: -
clone_size: few
cdr3_aa: CASSVEPGAYTGELFF
cdr3_nt: TGTGCCAGCAGCGTAGAACCGGGAGCGTACACCGGGGAGCTGTTTTTT